This T cell receptor beta chain was sequenced in a study of PD-1 blockade in classical Hodgkin lymphoma. Points from the study as a whole: Lower baseline TCR diversity was reported for newly diagnosed patients than for healthy donors. Those achieving complete response showed baseline diversity like newly diagnosed patients. Repertoire differences lack defined causes, possibly disease activity or prior therapy.

Repertoires were generated with immunoSEQ multiplex PCR, while TCRdb's copy carries only in-frame clones and drops some. The sample lists around 26,000 clones; about four fifths were seen once. Concerning this clone itself: The antigen is undetermined.

No patient escaped relapse after autologous stem cell transplantation, and brentuximab vedotin exposure varied. The germline gives CDR1 ENHRY, CDR2 SYGVKD. The V gene lost 3 bases and the J gene lost 6 bases, with 10 bases spanning the gap. This CDR3 contains 13 residues. Sample: peripheral blood mononuclear cells (PBMCs), taken before the second cycle of nivolumab. The source of this sequence is a human donor with classical Hodgkin lymphoma. This rearrangement joins TRBV10-3 to TRBJ2-3; D possibly corresponds to TRBD1 (5 bases). The CDR3 reads CAISDRAQDTQYF. The DNA for the CDR3 is TGTGCCATCAGTGACAGGGCTCAGGATACGCAGTATTTT.